This passage covers 24 T cell receptor beta chains from one sample sequenced in a study of graft-versus-host responses after intestinal transplantation. TCRdb's copy holds only in-frame clones and misses some; the assay was immunoSEQ multiplex PCR. In the table there are 100,000 to 110,000 clones, about 90% of which are singletons. Antigens of these TCRs are unknown. The sample here was unstimulated CD4+ T cells sorted from spleen or lymph node cells, taken before transplant. These TCRs come from a human donor who was the organ donor for an intestinal transplant.

This clone was seen a few times. The chain employs TRBV5-8 and TRBJ2-2; a weak D match, TRBD1 (5 bases). The germline gives CDR1 SGHTS, CDR2 YDEGEE. The length of the CDR3 is 14 residues. V was cut by 6 bases and J by 5 bases, with 14 bases left in between. In nucleotides, the CDR3 is TGTGCCAGCACCCCGACAGAAGCAACCGGGGAGCTGTTTTTT. This codes for CASTPTEATGELFF. Full variable domain (outside the CDR3, taken from reference TRBV5-8 and TRBJ2-2): EAGVTQSPTHLIKTRGQQATLRCSPISGHTSVYWYQQALGLGLQFLLWYDEGEERNRGNFPPRFSGRQFPNYSSELNVNALELEDSALYLCASTPTEATGELFFGEGSRLTVL.

The DNA for the CDR3 is TGTGCCAGCAGCTTAGCGGGGTCAGGAAACACCATATATTTT. Encoded protein: CASSLAGSGNTIYF. The chain employs TRBV7-9 and TRBJ1-3; no clear D. V lost 0 bases to trimming and J lost 4 bases, with 7 bases between them. The CDR3 runs 14 residues. CDR1 SEHNR and CDR2 FQNEAQ come from the germline V gene (reference sequence).

This clone showed up just once. The genes are TRBV19 and TRBJ2-2; 7 nucleotides agree with TRBD2. The CDR3 loop spans 14 amino acids. V gave up 3 bases and J gave up 4 bases; unmatched junction bases: 2. The germline CDR1 and CDR2 sequences are LNHDA and SQIVND (reference sequence). CDR3 bases: TGTGCCAGTAGTATTGGGGGGGGCACCGGGGAGCTGTTTTTT. Its protein product is CASSIGGGTGELFF. The full variable domain, with the rest looked up from reference TRBV19 and TRBJ2-2, is DGGITQSPKYLFRKEGQNVTLSCEQNLNHDAMYWYRQDPGQGLRLIYYSQIVNDFQKGDIAEGYSVSREKKESFPLTVTSAQKNPTAFYLCASSIGGGTGELFFGEGSRLTVL.

The chain uses TRBV21-1 and TRBJ2-7; the table's D call, TRBD2, has no DNA check behind it. TRBV21-1 is noted as a pseudogene. The CDR3 extends over 18 amino acids. In DNA form, the CDR3 reads TGTGCCAGCAGCAACCGAGGGGAGGTACTACGATCTGCGTTCGTGCAGTACTTC. Translation gives CASSNRGEVLRSAFVQYF.

The chain carries TRBV18 and TRBJ2-7, with 10 positions matching TRBD2. This CDR3 is built from 14 residues. Germline CDR1 is KGHSH and CDR2 is LQKENI. Trimming took 3 bases from V and 3 from J; bases not matched to a gene: 2. CDR3 loop: CASSPGTSDYEQYF. In DNA form, the CDR3 reads TGTGCCAGCTCACCCGGGACTAGCGACTACGAGCAGTACTTC.

This chain joins TRBV28 and TRBJ2-6; D gene uncertain. The CDR3 runs to 12 residues. Looked up from germline, CDR1 is MDHEN and CDR2 is SYDVKM. The V and J ends lost 8 bases and 4 bases respectively, with 6 bases between them. The CDR3 region has the DNA TGTGCCAGCCGGGCGGGGGCCAACGTCCTGACTTTC. Translating it yields CASRAGANVLTF.

V gene TRBV2 combines with J gene TRBJ2-1; D gene uncertain. The V gene lost 3 bases and the J gene lost 9 bases, with 12 bases spanning the gap. Per the germline V gene, CDR1 is SNHLY and CDR2 is FYNNEI. CDR3 length equals 13 residues. CDR3 amino acids: CASSEEVRSEQFF. In nucleotides, the CDR3 is TGTGCCAGCAGTGAGGAAGTTCGTAGTGAGCAGTTCTTC.

J is TRBJ1-1 and V is TRBV28, with no clear D. Trimming cost V 6 bases and J 5 bases, with 10 bases left between them. Germline CDR1 reads MDHEN; CDR2 reads SYDVKM. This CDR3 contains 12 residues. CDR3 protein: CASSLTLTEAFF. The CDR3 DNA reads as TGTGCCAGCAGCCTGACTCTTACTGAAGCTTTCTTT.

This rearrangement joins TRBV5-1 to TRBJ1-3; D perhaps matches TRBD1 (5 bases). The ends were cut back, 5 bases at V and 6 bases at J, with 15 bases in the middle. The CDR3 sequence is 14 residues long. Germline V gene data show CDR1 as SGHRS and CDR2 as YFSETQ. CDR3 in DNA: TGCGCCAGCAGGGAAGGGGTTACCCCAAACACCATATATTTT. Protein product: CASREGVTPNTIYF.

The CDR3 sequence: CATSSLTDTQYF. CDR3 nucleotide sequence: TGTGCCACCAGCAGCTTAACAGATACGCAGTATTTT. The chain combines TRBV15 with TRBJ2-3; D unclear. This CDR3 comprises 12 residues. Germline-derived CDR1 and CDR2 are LNHNV and YYDKDF (reference sequence). The germline V and J ends were trimmed by 3 bases and 3 bases, with 4 bases remaining between them.

The chain employs TRBV11-2 and TRBJ1-1; possibly TRBD1 for D (5 bases). V was cut by 4 bases and J by 1 base, with 10 bases left in between. The germline V gene encodes CDR1 SGHAT and CDR2 FQNNGV. The CDR3 has 14 residues. The CDR3 loop is CASSSLGRNTEAFF. The DNA for the CDR3 is TGTGCCAGCAGCTCCCTGGGGCGGAACACTGAAGCTTTCTTT.

This chain uses TRBV7-9 with TRBJ2-7; TRBD1 is a possible D gene (6 bases). CDR1 is SEHNR and CDR2 is FQNEAQ in the germline V gene (reference sequence). The CDR3 runs 13 residues. V was trimmed by 3 bases and J by 6 bases, leaving 12 bases between them. The CDR3 DNA reads as TGTGCCAGCAGCTTTAGGCGAGGGGGCGAGCAGTACTTC. It translates to CASSFRRGGEQYF.

The chain recombines TRBV11-3 with TRBJ2-5; possible D gene TRBD1, 6 bases. CDR3 length: 13 residues. The germline V gene encodes CDR1 SGHNT and CDR2 YENEEA. Trimming shortened V by 5 bases and J by 5 bases, and 12 bases separated the two germline ends. In nucleotides, the CDR3 is TGTGCCAGCAGCCGACAGGAGATGGAGACCCAGTACTTC. Translation: CASSRQEMETQYF.

The chain links TRBV6-4 to TRBJ2-1; the match to TRBD2 covers 11 bases. V trimming: 0 bases; J trimming: 6 bases; junction bases outside the gene matches: 1. The V gene's germline CDR1 is MRHNA and CDR2 SNTAGT. The CDR3 is made up of 15 amino acids. CDR3 coding DNA: TGTGCCAGCAGTGACTCTAGCGGGGGGGCCAATGAGCAGTTCTTC. Translating gives CASSDSSGGANEQFF.

This chain links TRBV9 with TRBJ2-1, with 9 bases matching TRBD2. CDR3 length equals 15 residues. Looked up from germline, CDR1 is SGDLS and CDR2 is YYNGEE. In nucleotides, the CDR3 is TGTGCGTCGGGCGGGGGGGCCTCTTCCTACAATGAGCAGTTCTTC. It translates to CASGGGASSYNEQFF.

V and J are TRBV11-1 and TRBJ2-1; either TRBD1 or TRBD2 may fit D (7 bases each). Germline assignment: CDR1 SGHAT and CDR2 FQDESV (reference sequence). V was trimmed by 4 bases and J by 7 bases, leaving 20 bases between them. CDR3 size: 16 residues. The CDR3 region has the DNA TGTGCCAGCAGCTCGCTCACCAGGGGGGGCCATAATGAGCAGTTCTTC. Protein sequence: CASSSLTRGGHNEQFF. Based on the CDR3 plus reference TRBV11-1 and TRBJ2-1, the full variable domain is EAEVAQSPRYKITEKSQAVAFWCDPISGHATLYWYRQILGQGPELLVQFQDESVVDDSQLPKDRFSAERLKGVDSTLKIQPAELGDSAMYLCASSSLTRGGHNEQFFGPGTRLTVL.

The V call is TRBV4-1, the J call TRBJ2-7, with 9 bases matching TRBD2. V lost 0 bases, J lost 6 bases, and 6 bases stayed unmatched. The CDR3 is 15 residues long. Per germline, CDR1 MGHRA and CDR2 YSYEKL. The CDR3 DNA sequence: TGCGCCAGCAGCCAAGAAGGGGGACTAGCTTCCGAGCAGTACTTC. Translation gives CASSQEGGLASEQYF.

J is TRBJ1-2 and V is TRBV11-2; TRBD1 is a possible D gene (5 bases). CDR3 length equals 15 residues. Germline V gene data show CDR1 as SGHAT and CDR2 as FQNNGV. The V and J ends lost 5 bases and 3 bases respectively, with 16 bases between them. The CDR3 reads CASSTGGAGHYGYTF. DNA for the CDR3: TGTGCCAGCAGCACAGGCGGGGCAGGGCACTATGGCTACACCTTC. Full variable domain (missing parts from reference TRBV11-2 and TRBJ1-2): EAGVAQSPRYKIIEKRQSVAFWCNPISGHATLYWYQQILGQGPKLLIQFQNNGVVDDSQLPKDRFSAERLKGVDSTLKIQPAKLEDSAVYLCASSTGGAGHYGYTFGSGTRLTVV.

V and J are TRBV19 and TRBJ2-2; D is uncertain. Germline lookup yields CDR1 LNHDA and CDR2 SQIVND (reference sequence). Trimming stripped 5 bases from V and 9 bases from J, with 22 bases between. The CDR3 runs to 16 residues. CDR3 sequence reads: CASSSLFLRGVRELFF. CDR3 nucleotides: TGTGCCAGTAGTTCTTTATTTCTCCGAGGAGTGCGGGAGCTGTTTTTT.

V and J are TRBV6-1 and TRBJ1-5; D is ambiguous. The CDR3 is 9 residues long. Germline-derived CDR1 and CDR2 are MNHNS and SASEGT. V lost 5 bases and J lost 8, with 1 base in between. The CDR3 is CASSKPQHF. The CDR3 DNA reads as TGTGCCAGCAGTAAGCCCCAGCATTTT.

J is TRBJ2-6 and V is TRBV4-1, with a possible D match to TRBD2 (6 bases). The V end lost 0 bases, the J end lost 0 bases, and 9 bases lay between the germline ends. CDR1 and CDR2 from the germline V gene are MGHRA and YSYEKL. CDR3 length: 17 residues. CDR3 coding DNA: TGCGCCAGCAGCCAAGAGGAAGCGGGCTCTGGGGCCAACGTCCTGACTTTC. Protein sequence: CASSQEEAGSGANVLTF.

The gene calls are TRBV5-1 and TRBJ2-6; 8 nucleotides line up with TRBD1. The V gene end was trimmed by 0 bases and the J gene end by 1 base; junction bases not matched to a gene: 0. The CDR3 length is 16 residues. Germline V lookup: CDR1 SGHRS, CDR2 YFSETQ. CDR3 sequence (DNA): TGCGCCAGCAGCTTGGGGACAGGGTCTGGGGCCAACGTCCTGACTTTC. It yields the protein CASSLGTGSGANVLTF.

The chain joins TRBV6-5 to TRBJ1-2; 9 nucleotides align to TRBD1. The germline gives CDR1 MNHEY, CDR2 SVGAGI. The CDR3 has 16 residues. J was trimmed by 2 bases and V by 2 bases; bases with no gene match: 6. For the CDR3, the DNA is TGTGCCAGCAGTTACGCTTGGGACAGGGCGAACTATGGCTACACCTTC. This gives the protein CASSYAWDRANYGYTF.

The chain couples TRBV6-7 to TRBJ2-1; no definite D call. TRBV6-7 is noted as an ORF with a role that remains uncertain. The V end was cut by 9 bases, the J end by 2 bases, with 11 bases between. The CDR3 extends over 13 amino acids. CDR3 coding DNA: TGTGCCAGGGCGCGGTCCACCTACAATGAGCAGTTCTTC. Protein: CARARSTYNEQFF.